These 6 T cell receptor beta chains originate from one sample sequenced in a study of shared clonotypes between healthy human individuals. Assay: immunoSEQ multiplex PCR; the TCRdb copy retains only in-frame clones and omits some. Of approximately 2,000,000 clones in the sample, 90% to 95% were seen once. Naive CD8 isolation took CD45RO-negative cells positively selected for CCR7 and excluded terminally differentiated effector memory CD45RA+ cells. Sequenced input: naive CD8+ T cells from PBMCs. Source of these receptors: a young man in good health. Some clones in this sample may be carry-over from other donors' samples.

To note about this clone: Within the sample, other DNA sequences also encode this same CDR3. The rearrangement joins TRBV28 to TRBJ2-3; possibly TRBD1 for D (6 bases). This CDR3 is 14 amino acids long. Trimming pared 3 bases from V and 0 bases from J, leaving 7 bases between. Germline V gene data show CDR1 as MDHEN and CDR2 as SYDVKM. The DNA for the CDR3 is TGTGCCAGCAGTTTGGGACAAAGCACAGATACGCAGTATTTT. Protein product: CASSLGQSTDTQYF.

The genes are TRBV13 and TRBJ2-2, with TRBD2 identical over 8 bases. The CDR3 runs to 15 residues. The trim removed 4 bases at V and 6 bases at J, leaving 7 bases unmatched. Germline V lookup: CDR1 PRHDT, CDR2 FYEKMQ (reference sequence). DNA of the CDR3: TGTGCCAGCAGCTCGGTAGCGGGGTCCCCCGGGGAGCTGTTTTTT. The encoded protein is CASSSVAGSPGELFF.

This rearrangement joins TRBV5-1 to TRBJ1-1, with D maybe TRBD1 (6 bases). V shed 0 bases and J shed 4 bases, with 16 bases lying between them. The CDR3 loop spans 16 amino acids. Germline V gene sequence: CDR1 SGHRS, CDR2 YFSETQ. CDR3 residues: CASSLADGGPVTEAFF. CDR3 DNA: TGCGCCAGCAGCTTGGCCGACGGGGGGCCAGTCACTGAAGCTTTCTTT.

The CDR3 coding sequence is TGCGCCAGCAGCCAGGGCTCCGGGACAGGGGGGTACAATGAGCAGTTCTTC. It encodes CASSQGSGTGGYNEQFF. The chain carries TRBV4-3 and TRBJ2-1; 11 bases are shared with TRBD1. Germline values: CDR1 LGHNA, CDR2 YSLEER. The V gene end was trimmed by 3 bases and the J gene end by 4 bases; junction bases not matched to a gene: 8. This CDR3 contains 17 residues.

The table lists this clone with a count of one. The V gene is TRBV9, the J gene TRBJ2-3; 9 bases agree with TRBD2. CDR1 SGDLS and CDR2 YYNGEE come from the germline V gene. The CDR3 has 16 amino acids. Trimming at V came to 3 bases and at J to 4 bases, leaving 9 bases not matched to a gene. CDR3 in DNA: TGTGCCAGCAGCGCCGGTGGCGGGAGGGTCGCAGATACGCAGTATTTT. Translating gives CASSAGGGRVADTQYF. Combining the CDR3 with reference TRBV9 and TRBJ2-3 gives the whole variable domain DSGVTQTPKHLITATGQRVTLRCSPRSGDLSVYWYQQSLDQGLQFLIQYYNGEERAKGNILERFSAQQFPDLHSELNLSSLELGDSALYFCASSAGGGRVADTQYFGPGTRLTVL.

This chain's CDR3 is CATSLRGPISGNTIYF. CDR3 bases: TGTGCCACCAGCTTGCGCGGACCAATCTCTGGAAACACCATATATTTT. The chain recombines TRBV15 with TRBJ1-3; D gene uncertain. Germline CDR1 LNHNV, CDR2 YYDKDF (reference sequence). Trimming shortened V by 5 bases and J by 0 bases, and 14 bases separated the two germline ends. The CDR3 spans 16 residues.